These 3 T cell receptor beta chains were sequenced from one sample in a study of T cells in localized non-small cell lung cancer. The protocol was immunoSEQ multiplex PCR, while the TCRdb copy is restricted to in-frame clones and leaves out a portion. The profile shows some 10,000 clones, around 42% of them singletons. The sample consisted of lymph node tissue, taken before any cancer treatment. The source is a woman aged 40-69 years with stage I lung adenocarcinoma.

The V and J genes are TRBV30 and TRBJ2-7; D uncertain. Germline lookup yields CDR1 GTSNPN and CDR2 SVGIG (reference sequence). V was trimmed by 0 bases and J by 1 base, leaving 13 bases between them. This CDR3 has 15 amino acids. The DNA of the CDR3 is TGTGCCTGGAGTGTAGGCACAGACTCTTCCTACGAGCAGTACTTC. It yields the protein CAWSVGTDSSYEQYF. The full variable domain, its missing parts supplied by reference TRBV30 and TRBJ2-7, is SQTIHQWPATLVQPVGSPLSLECTVEGTSNPNLYWYRQAAGRGLQLLFYSVGIGQISSEVPQNLSASRPQDRQFILSSKKLLLSDSGFYLCAWSVGTDSSYEQYFGPGTRLTVT.

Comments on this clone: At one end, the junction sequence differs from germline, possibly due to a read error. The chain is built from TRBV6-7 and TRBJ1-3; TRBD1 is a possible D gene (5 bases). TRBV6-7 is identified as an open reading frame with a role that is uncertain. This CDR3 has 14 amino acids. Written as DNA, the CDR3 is TGTGTCAGCACCGACTGGGGGTCTGGAAACACCATATATTTT. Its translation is CVSTDWGSGNTIYF.

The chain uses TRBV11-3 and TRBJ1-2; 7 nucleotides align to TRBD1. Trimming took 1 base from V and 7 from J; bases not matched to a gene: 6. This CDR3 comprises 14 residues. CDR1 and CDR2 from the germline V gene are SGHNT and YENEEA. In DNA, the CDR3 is TGTGCCAGCAGCTTAGGGCCAACAGGGGCTGGCTACACCTTC. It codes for CASSLGPTGAGYTF. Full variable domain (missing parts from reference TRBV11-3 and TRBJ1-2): EAGVVQSPRYKIIEKKQPVAFWCNPISGHNTLYWYLQNLGQGPELLIRYENEEAVDDSQLPKDRFSAERLKGVDSTLKIQPAELGDSAVYLCASSLGPTGAGYTFGSGTRLTVV.